One and the same sample provided the 2 T cell receptor beta chains below, sequenced in a study of identical twins. One entry per CDR3 protein, called by TCRdb with MiXCR from the 5' RACE reads. Of around 220,000 distinct CDR3 sequences in the sample, more than 12% were seen once. Sequencing was done on a sample of memory (CD45RO+) T cells sorted from blood. The receptor source for this set is a woman aged 18 to 35 in good health.

In this sample, this clonotype turned up a few times. The chain recombines TRBV6-5 with TRBJ2-7, with 16 bases identical to TRBD2. V trimming: 2 bases; J trimming: 6 bases; junction bases outside the gene matches: 13. The CDR3 has 19 amino acids. Germline assignment: CDR1 MNHEY and CDR2 SVGAGI. The CDR3 DNA reads TGTGCCAGCAGTTACACGGGACTAGCGGGAGGGCCCTCGTCAATCGAGCAGTACTTC. Protein product: CASSYTGLAGGPSSIEQYF.

This clonotype was seen a handful of times. This chain uses TRBV2 with TRBJ2-3; 11 bases line up with TRBD2. Trimming cost V 6 bases and J 2 bases; bases outside gene matches: 7. In germline, CDR1 is SNHLY, CDR2 FYNNEI. The CDR3 extends over 16 amino acids. The CDR3: CASSQMTSGDTDTQYF. The CDR3, as DNA: TGTGCCAGCAGCCAAATGACTAGCGGGGACACAGATACGCAGTATTTT.